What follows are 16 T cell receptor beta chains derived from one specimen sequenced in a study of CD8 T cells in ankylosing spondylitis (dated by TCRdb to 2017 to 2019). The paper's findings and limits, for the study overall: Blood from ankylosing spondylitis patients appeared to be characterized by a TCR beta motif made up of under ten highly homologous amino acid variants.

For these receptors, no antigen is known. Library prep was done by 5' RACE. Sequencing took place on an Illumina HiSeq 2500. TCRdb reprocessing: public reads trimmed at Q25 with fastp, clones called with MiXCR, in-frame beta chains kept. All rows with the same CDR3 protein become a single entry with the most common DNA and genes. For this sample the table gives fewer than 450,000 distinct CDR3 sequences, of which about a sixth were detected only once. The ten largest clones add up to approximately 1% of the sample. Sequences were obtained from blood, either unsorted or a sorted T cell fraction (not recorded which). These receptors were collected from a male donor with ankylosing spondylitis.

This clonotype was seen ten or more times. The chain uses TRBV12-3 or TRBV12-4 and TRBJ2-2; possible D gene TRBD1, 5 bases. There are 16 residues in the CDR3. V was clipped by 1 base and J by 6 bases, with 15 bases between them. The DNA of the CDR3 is TGTGCCAGCAGTTTAGGTGGTATCCAGGGTCCCGGGGAGCTGTTTTTT. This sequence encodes CASSLGGIQGPGELFF.

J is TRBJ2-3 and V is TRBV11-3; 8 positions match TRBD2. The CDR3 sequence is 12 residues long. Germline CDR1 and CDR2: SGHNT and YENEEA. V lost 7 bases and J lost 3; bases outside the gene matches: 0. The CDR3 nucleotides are TGTGCCAGCAAGCGGGGGACAGATACGCAGTATTTT. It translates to CASKRGTDTQYF.

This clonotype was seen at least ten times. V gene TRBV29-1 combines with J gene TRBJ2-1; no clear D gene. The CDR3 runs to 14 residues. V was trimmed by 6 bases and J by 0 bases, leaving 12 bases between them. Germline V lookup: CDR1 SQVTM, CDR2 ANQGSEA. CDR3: CSVRMGSSYNEQFF. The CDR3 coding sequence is TGCAGCGTGCGAATGGGCAGCTCCTACAATGAGCAGTTCTTC.

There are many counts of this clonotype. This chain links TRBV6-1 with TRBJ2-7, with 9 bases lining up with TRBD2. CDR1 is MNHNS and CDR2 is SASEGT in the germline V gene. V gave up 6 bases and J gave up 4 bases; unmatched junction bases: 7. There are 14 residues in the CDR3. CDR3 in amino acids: CASSSAGGPYEQYF. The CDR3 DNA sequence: TGTGCCAGCAGCTCAGCGGGAGGACCATACGAGCAGTACTTC.

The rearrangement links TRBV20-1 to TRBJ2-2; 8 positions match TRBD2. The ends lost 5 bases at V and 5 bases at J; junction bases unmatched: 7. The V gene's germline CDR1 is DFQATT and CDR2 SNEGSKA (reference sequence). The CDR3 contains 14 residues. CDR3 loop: CSAGRLARTGELFF. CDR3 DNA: TGCAGTGCTGGAAGACTAGCGAGGACCGGGGAGCTGTTTTTT.

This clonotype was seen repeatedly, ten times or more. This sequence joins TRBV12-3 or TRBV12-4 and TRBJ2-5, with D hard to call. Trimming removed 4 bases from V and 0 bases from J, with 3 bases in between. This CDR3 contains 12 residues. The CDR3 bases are TGTGCCAGCAGTTCGTACCAAGAGACCCAGTACTTC. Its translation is CASSSYQETQYF.

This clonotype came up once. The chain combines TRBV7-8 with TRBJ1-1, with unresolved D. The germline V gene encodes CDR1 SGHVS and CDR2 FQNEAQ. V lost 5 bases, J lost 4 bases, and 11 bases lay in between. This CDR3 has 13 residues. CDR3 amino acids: CASSRAGLTEAFF. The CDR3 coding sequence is TGTGCCAGCAGCCGCGCAGGCCTCACTGAAGCTTTCTTT.

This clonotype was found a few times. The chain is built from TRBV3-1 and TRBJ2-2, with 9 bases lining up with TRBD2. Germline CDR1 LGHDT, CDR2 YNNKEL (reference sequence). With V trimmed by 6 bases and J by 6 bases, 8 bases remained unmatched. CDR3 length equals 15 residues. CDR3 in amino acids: CASSDSGSSSGELFF. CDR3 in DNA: TGTGCCAGCAGTGATAGCGGGAGTAGCTCCGGGGAGCTGTTTTTT.

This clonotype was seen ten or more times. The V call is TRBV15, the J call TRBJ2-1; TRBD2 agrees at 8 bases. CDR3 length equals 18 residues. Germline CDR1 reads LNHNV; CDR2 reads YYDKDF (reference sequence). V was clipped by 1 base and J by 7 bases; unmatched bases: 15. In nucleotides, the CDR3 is TGTGCCACCAGCAGAGCATTCAGAAGCGGGAGTCGGGTGAATGAGCAGTTCTTC. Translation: CATSRAFRSGSRVNEQFF.

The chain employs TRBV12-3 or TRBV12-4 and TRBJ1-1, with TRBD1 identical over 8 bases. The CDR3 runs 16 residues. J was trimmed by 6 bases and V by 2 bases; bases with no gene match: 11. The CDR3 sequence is CASSLRGQVTSAEAFF. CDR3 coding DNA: TGTGCCAGCAGTTTAAGGGGACAGGTAACTTCAGCTGAAGCTTTCTTT.

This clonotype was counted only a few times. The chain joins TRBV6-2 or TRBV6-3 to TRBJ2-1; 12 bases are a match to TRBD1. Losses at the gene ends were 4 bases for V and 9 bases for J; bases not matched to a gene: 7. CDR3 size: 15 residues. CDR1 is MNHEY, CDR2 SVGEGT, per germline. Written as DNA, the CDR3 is TGTGCCAGCAGTTGGGGAGGGACAGGGGGCGGTGAGCAGTTCTTC. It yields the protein CASSWGGTGGGEQFF.

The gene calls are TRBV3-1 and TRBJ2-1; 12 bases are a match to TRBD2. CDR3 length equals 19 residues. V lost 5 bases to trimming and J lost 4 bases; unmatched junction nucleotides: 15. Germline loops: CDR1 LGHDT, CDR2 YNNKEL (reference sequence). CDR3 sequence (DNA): TGTGCCAGCAGCATGACTAGCGGGGGAGATACCCTATATTACAATGAGCAGTTCTTC. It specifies CASSMTSGGDTLYYNEQFF.

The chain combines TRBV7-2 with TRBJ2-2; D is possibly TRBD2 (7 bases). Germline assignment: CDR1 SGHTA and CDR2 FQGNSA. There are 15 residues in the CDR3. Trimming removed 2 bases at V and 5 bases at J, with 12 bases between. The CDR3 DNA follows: TGTGCCAGCAGCTTAAACAGGGAGGGAACCGGGGAGCTGTTTTTT. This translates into CASSLNREGTGELFF.

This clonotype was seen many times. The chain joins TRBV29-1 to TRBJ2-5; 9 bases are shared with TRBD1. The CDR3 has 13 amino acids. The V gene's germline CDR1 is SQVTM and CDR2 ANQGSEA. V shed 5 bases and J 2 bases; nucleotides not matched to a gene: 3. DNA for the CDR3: TGCAGCGTTTCCGGGACAGGGCAAGAGACCCAGTACTTC. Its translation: CSVSGTGQETQYF.

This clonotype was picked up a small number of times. This CDR3 reads CASSEGTGAEAFF. In DNA, the CDR3 is TGTGCCAGCAGTGAAGGGACAGGGGCTGAAGCTTTCTTT. The V and J genes are TRBV2 and TRBJ1-1; 9 bases are a match to TRBD1. Germline V gene sequence: CDR1 SNHLY, CDR2 FYNNEI. V gave up 1 base and J gave up 6 bases; unmatched junction bases: 0. The CDR3 has 13 residues.

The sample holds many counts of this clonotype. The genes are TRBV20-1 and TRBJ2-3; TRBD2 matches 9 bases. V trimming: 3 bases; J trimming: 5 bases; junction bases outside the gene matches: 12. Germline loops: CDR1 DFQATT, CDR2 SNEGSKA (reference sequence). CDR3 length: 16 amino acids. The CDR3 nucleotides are TGCAGTGCTAGTTTCGTGTCTAGCGGGATTGGAGATACGCAGTATTTT. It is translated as CSASFVSSGIGDTQYF.